A selection of T cell receptor beta chains follows, all from one sample in a study of response to subunit inactivated influenza vaccine. MiXCR, run by TCRdb on the RT-PCR reads, gives a single entry per CDR3 protein. The table lists 490,000 or so distinct CDR3 sequences, 7.5% to 8.5% of them singletons, with around 13% in the top ten. The sequenced sample was PBMCs from blood, obtained roughly 24 months after vaccination. Source of these receptors: a man aged 50 to 69 who received an inactivated influenza vaccine. The CDR3 runs from the conserved cysteine through the conserved F or W. The order of the fields is J gene, D gene, V gene, clone size, CDR3 DNA, CDR3 protein. The D gene is left open where the match is weak. The size field is filled for only some rows; it gives once, few, many or a size class.

>TRBJ2-3|.|TRBV20-1|.
TGCAGTGCTAGAGTGAGCGCCACTAGCACAGATACGCAGTATTTT
CSARVSATSTDTQYF
>TRBJ2-1|TRBD1|TRBV6-1|few
TGTGCCAGCAGTGACCCGGGACAGGAGTACAATGAGCAGTTCTTC
CASSDPGQEYNEQFF
>TRBJ2-7|.|TRBV7-9|.
TGTGCCAGCAGCTTAGGAGGGGAAGTGGTCCACGAGCAGTACTTC
CASSLGGEVVHEQYF
>TRBJ2-5|.|TRBV18|.
TGTGCCAGCTCACCACGCGGGGTCGGAACTCAAGAGACCCAGTACTTC
CASSPRGVGTQETQYF
>TRBJ2-5|.|TRBV5-5|.
TGTGCCAGCAGGGGAATGGTCCAAGAGACCCAGTACTTC
CASRGMVQETQYF
>TRBJ2-3|TRBD2|TRBV5-1|.
TGCGCCAGCAGCTTTAGCGGGGGGCTCACAGATACGCAGTATTTT
CASSFSGGLTDTQYF
>TRBJ2-6|.|TRBV3-1|.
TGTGCCAGCAGCCAAAGGAGGGTCCCCCTAGTCCTGACTTTC
CASSQRRVPLVLTF
>TRBJ1-2|TRBD1|TRBV5-6|few
TGTGCCAGCAGCTCGGACAGGGGTGGCTATGGCTACACCTTC
CASSSDRGGYGYTF
>TRBJ2-1|TRBD2|TRBV20-1|.
TGCAGTGCTAGGCCCGGGACTAGCGGATACAATGAGCAGTTCTTC
CSARPGTSGYNEQFF
>TRBJ2-5|TRBD1|TRBV20-1|.
TGCAGTGCTAGGGAGACAGGGATAGAGACCCAGTACTTC
CSARETGIETQYF
>TRBJ2-2|.|TRBV20-1|many
TGCAGTGCTAGAAAGGGGGGAACCGGGGAGCTGTTTTTT
CSARKGGTGELFF
>TRBJ2-5|.|TRBV11-1|few
TGTGCCAGCAGCTTACCAGACCAAGAGACCCAGTACTTC
CASSLPDQETQYF
>TRBJ1-1|.|TRBV28|few
TGTGCCAGCAGTGGAGGGATAGGGGGGAACACTGAAGCTTTCTTT
CASSGGIGGNTEAFF
>TRBJ2-7|.|TRBV4-1|few
TGCGCCAGCAGCCAAGAGCGGTCTGGCTCCTACGAGCAGTACTTC
CASSQERSGSYEQYF
>TRBJ1-6|.|TRBV5-1|.
TGCGCCAGCAGCTCCCTTGCTCTCTCGGATAATTCACCCCTCCACTTT
CASSSLALSDNSPLHF
>TRBJ1-6|.|TRBV4-2|.
TGTGCCAGCAGCCAAGAAGCAGGGACCTATAATTCACCCCTCCACTTT
CASSQEAGTYNSPLHF
>TRBJ2-6|.|TRBV15|many
TGTGCCACCACAGGTAACTCTGGGGCCAACGTCCTGACTTTC
CATTGNSGANVLTF
>TRBJ2-7|TRBD1|TRBV12-5|.
TGTGCTAGTGGCTCGGGGACAGGGATTTCCGAGCAGTACTTC
CASGSGTGISEQYF
>TRBJ2-3|TRBD2|TRBV7-6|.
TGTGCCAGCAGCTCTAAGCGGGAGCCCACAGATACGCAGTATTTT
CASSSKREPTDTQYF
>TRBJ2-7|.|TRBV3-1|few
TGTGCCAGCAGCCGAACGAGTCATGGGGCACCGTTTGAGGAGCAGTACTTC
CASSRTSHGAPFEEQYF
>TRBJ2-3|.|TRBV18|.
TGTGCCAGCTCACCTCGTGTTCTTACAAGGCTCACGGATACGCAGTATTTT
CASSPRVLTRLTDTQYF
>TRBJ2-5|TRBD2|TRBV7-9|few
TGTGCCAGCACCCCCTGGGGGGTAGCGGGAATTCAAGAGACCCAGTACTTC
CASTPWGVAGIQETQYF
>TRBJ2-1|TRBD2|TRBV11-1|few
TGTGCCAGCAGCCCCCGACTAGCGGGTTTTCGTTCCTCCTACAATGAGCAGTTCTTC
CASSPRLAGFRSSYNEQFF
>TRBJ1-5|TRBD1|TRBV20-1|many
TGCAGTGCTAGTTCTCCGGACAGGAGTCAGCCCCAGCATTTT
CSASSPDRSQPQHF
>TRBJ2-2|.|TRBV28|.
TGTGCCAGCATACAGGAGGGGAACACCGGGGAGCTGTTTTTT
CASIQEGNTGELFF
>TRBJ1-5|.|TRBV20-1|.
TGCAGTGCTACCACGGCCAGGGCCAATCAGCCCCAGCATTTT
CSATTARANQPQHF
>TRBJ2-3|.|TRBV5-1|.
TGCGCCAGCAGCGAAAACGGGGCTGGGGATACGAAGTATTTT
CASSENGAGDTKYF
>TRBJ1-3|.|TRBV10-3|many
TGTGCCATCAGTGTGGGGGCTGGTGGAAACACCATATATTTT
CAISVGAGGNTIYF
>TRBJ2-5|.|TRBV28|few
TGTGCCAGCAGTCAGACGGAGTCCGCCCTTAACTTC
CASSQTESALNF
>TRBJ2-7|TRBD1|TRBV5-6|.
TGTGCCAGCAGCGCTATCCTCGGGACAGACTACGAGCAGTACTTC
CASSAILGTDYEQYF
>TRBJ2-7|TRBD2|TRBV10-3|few
TGTGCCATCAGTGAGCGGGGGGAACCCTCGGACGAGCAGTACTTC
CAISERGEPSDEQYF
>TRBJ1-5|.|TRBV7-2|.
TGTGCCAGCAGCTTAGCGAGTTGGGACGGGCCCCAGCATTTT
CASSLASWDGPQHF
>TRBJ2-2|TRBD1|TRBV7-2|.
TGTGCCAGCAGCACTCGGACAGGGACGAACACCGGGGAGCTGTTTTTT
CASSTRTGTNTGELFF
>TRBJ2-1|.|TRBV5-6|.
TGTGCCAGCAGCTTGGGGACCCTAGCTCGAAATGAGCAGTTCTTC
CASSLGTLARNEQFF
>TRBJ1-4|.|TRBV5-1|few
TGCGCCAGCAGCTTGCAACCTAGGGACCGTCTAAATGAAAAACTGTTTTTT
CASSLQPRDRLNEKLFF
>TRBJ2-7|.|TRBV7-8|few
TGTGCCAGCAGCCAAATCGATTCCTACGAGCAGTACTTC
CASSQIDSYEQYF
>TRBJ1-3|.|TRBV7-2|.
TGTGCCAGCAGCCCAGAATTCCTCGGCTCTGGAAACACCATATATTTT
CASSPEFLGSGNTIYF
>TRBJ1-2|.|TRBV5-1|.
TGCGCCAGCAGCTTCGGGGGGTCTGGCTACACCTTC
CASSFGGSGYTF
>TRBJ2-7|TRBD2|TRBV6-2/TRBV6-3|.
TGTGCCAGCAGACAAGGACTAGCGCCGTACTTC
CASRQGLAPYF
>TRBJ2-3|.|TRBV20-1|few
TGCAGTGCTAGAGGACAGGCAGATACGCAGTATTTT
CSARGQADTQYF
>TRBJ2-7|.|TRBV3-1|.
TGTGCCAGCAGCCAAACACAGGGATACGAGCAGTACTTC
CASSQTQGYEQYF
>TRBJ2-3|TRBD2|TRBV11-2|few
TGTGCCAGCAGCGACGGACTAGAGAGCACAGATACGCAGTATTTT
CASSDGLESTDTQYF
>TRBJ1-2|TRBD1|TRBV6-1|many
TGTGCCAGCAGTGAAAGACAGGGCCATGGCTACACCTTC
CASSERQGHGYTF
>TRBJ2-1|TRBD1|TRBV11-1|.
TGTGCCAGCAGCCGGACAGGGGCCGAGCAGTTCTTC
CASSRTGAEQFF
>TRBJ2-2|TRBD2|TRBV28|.
TGTGCCAGCACCGGACTAGTGGTTGGTACCGGGGAGCTGTTTTTT
CASTGLVVGTGELFF
>TRBJ2-1|TRBD2|TRBV11-2|.
TGTGCCAGCAGCTATAGCGGGAGGCGATACAATGAGCAGTTCTTC
CASSYSGRRYNEQFF
>TRBJ2-7|TRBD1|TRBV29-1|few
TGCAGCGTCGGACAGGGCCCCCACGAGCAGTACTTC
CSVGQGPHEQYF
>TRBJ2-7|TRBD1|TRBV28|.
TGTGCCAGCAGACCGGGACAGAGTTACGAGCAGTACTTC
CASRPGQSYEQYF
>TRBJ2-1|.|TRBV7-9|.
TGTGCCAGCAGCTTAGAAGGGTTTGGGGACAATGAGCAGTTCTTC
CASSLEGFGDNEQFF
>TRBJ2-5|.|TRBV20-1|.
TGCAGTGCTCCGGCTCGAGCTATAGGGACCCAGTACTTC
CSAPARAIGTQYF
>TRBJ2-6|TRBD1|TRBV10-3|.
TGTGCCATCAGTGAGTTCAGGGGGCAGGGGGCCAACGTCCTGACTTTC
CAISEFRGQGANVLTF
>TRBJ2-1|.|TRBV7-3|few
TGTGCCAGCAGCTTATCCGGGACGGAGCAGTTCTTC
CASSLSGTEQFF
>TRBJ2-1|TRBD1|TRBV29-1|many
TGCAGCGTTGAGGGGACAGGGGGCGCCGAGCAGTTCTTC
CSVEGTGGAEQFF
>TRBJ1-2|.|TRBV7-9|few
TGTGCCAGCAGCCCGGGGATCAGCTATGGCTACACCTTC
CASSPGISYGYTF